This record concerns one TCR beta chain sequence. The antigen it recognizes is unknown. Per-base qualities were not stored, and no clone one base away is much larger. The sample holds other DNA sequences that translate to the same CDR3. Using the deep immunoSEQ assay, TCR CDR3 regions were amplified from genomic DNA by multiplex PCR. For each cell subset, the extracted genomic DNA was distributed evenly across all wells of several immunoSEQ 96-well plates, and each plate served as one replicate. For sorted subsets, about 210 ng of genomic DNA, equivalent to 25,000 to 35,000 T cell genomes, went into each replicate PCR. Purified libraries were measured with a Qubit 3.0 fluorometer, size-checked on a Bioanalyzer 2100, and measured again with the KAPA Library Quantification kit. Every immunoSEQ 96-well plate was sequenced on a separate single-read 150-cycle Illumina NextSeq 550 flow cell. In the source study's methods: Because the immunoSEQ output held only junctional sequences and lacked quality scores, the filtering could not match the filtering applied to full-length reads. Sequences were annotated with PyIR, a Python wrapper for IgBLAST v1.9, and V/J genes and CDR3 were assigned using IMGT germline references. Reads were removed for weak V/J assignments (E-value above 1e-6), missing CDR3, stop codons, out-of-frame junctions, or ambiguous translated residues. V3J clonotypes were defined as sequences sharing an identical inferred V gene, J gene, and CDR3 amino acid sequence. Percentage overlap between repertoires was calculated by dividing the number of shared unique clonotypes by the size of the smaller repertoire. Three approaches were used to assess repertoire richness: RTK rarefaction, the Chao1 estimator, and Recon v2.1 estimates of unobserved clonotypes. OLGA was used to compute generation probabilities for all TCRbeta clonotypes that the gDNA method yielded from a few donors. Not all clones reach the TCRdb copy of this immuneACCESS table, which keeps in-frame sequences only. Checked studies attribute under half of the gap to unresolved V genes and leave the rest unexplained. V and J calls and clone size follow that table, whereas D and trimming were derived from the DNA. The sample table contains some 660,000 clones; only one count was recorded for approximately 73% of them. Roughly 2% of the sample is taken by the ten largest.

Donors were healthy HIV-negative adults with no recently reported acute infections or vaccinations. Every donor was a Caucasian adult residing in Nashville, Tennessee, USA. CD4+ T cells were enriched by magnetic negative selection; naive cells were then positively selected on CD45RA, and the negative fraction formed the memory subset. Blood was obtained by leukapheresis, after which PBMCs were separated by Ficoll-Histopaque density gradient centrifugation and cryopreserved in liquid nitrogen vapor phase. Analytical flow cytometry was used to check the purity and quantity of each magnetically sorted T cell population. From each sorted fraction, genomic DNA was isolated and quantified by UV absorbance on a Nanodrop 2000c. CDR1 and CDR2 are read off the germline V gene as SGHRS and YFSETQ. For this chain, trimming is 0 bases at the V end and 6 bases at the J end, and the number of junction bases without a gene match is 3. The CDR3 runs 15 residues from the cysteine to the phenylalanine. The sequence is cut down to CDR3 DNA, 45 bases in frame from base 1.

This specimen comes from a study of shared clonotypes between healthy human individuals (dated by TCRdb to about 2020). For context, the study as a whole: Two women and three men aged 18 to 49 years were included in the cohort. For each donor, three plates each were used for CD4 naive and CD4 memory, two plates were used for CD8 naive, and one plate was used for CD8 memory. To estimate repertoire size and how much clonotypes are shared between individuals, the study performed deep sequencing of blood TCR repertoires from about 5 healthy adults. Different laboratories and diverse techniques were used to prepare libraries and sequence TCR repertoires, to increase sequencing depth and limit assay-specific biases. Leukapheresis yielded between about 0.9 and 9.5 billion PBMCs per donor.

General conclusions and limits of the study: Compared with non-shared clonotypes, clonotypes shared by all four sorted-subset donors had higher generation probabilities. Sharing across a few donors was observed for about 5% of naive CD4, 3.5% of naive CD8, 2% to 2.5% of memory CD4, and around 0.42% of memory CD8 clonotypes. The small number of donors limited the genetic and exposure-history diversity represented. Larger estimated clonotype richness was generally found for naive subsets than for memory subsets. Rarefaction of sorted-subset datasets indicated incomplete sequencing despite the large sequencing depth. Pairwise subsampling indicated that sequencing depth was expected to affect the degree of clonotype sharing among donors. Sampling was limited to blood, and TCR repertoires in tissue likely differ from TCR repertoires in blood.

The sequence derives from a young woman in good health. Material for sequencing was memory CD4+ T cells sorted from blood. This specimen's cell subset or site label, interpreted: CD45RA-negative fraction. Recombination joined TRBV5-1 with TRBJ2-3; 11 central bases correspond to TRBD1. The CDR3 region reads CASSLEGQGADTQYF. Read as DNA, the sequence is TGCGCCAGCAGCTTGGAAGGACAGGGGGCGGATACGCAGTATTTT.